This T cell receptor (beta chain) originates from a study of PD-L1 blockade in urothelial cancer. On the study more broadly: From 2014, patients received atezolizumab, given as 1,200 mg intravenously every 3 weeks. About 85% of the 29 patients were males with bladder-origin urothelial cancer.

This sample's time point: pretreatment peripheral blood. Urothelial carcinoma affected the patients, and it was locally advanced or metastatic. The V gene's germline CDR1 is MDHEN and CDR2 SYDVKM. This CDR3 has 15 amino acids. Trimming cost V 7 bases and J 6 bases; bases outside gene matches: 12. As for this clone: The antigen remains unidentified.

Using immunoSEQ multiplex PCR, the repertoire was profiled, and TCRdb retains in-frame clones only, with some absent. The table has 60,000 or so clones, less than 90% seen once. Findings and limits, study-wide: Below-median TCR clonality that was measured in pretreatment blood predicted better survival.

The chain links TRBV28 to TRBJ1-5; the match to TRBD1 covers 7 bases. The origin of this receptor is a man in his 70s with urothelial cancer. This specimen was PBMCs, taken around atezolizumab (anti-PD-L1) treatment. The DNA of the CDR3 is TGTGCCAGCACCGGGGCCGAACAGGGGTCTCAGCCCCAGCATTTT. This translates into CASTGAEQGSQPQHF. The whole variable domain, remainder taken from reference TRBV28 and TRBJ1-5, is DVKVTQSSRYLVKRTGEKVFLECVQDMDHENMFWYRQDPGLGLRLIYFSYDVKMKEKGDIPEGYSVSREKKERFSLILESASTNQTSMYLCASTGAEQGSQPQHFGDGTRLSIL.